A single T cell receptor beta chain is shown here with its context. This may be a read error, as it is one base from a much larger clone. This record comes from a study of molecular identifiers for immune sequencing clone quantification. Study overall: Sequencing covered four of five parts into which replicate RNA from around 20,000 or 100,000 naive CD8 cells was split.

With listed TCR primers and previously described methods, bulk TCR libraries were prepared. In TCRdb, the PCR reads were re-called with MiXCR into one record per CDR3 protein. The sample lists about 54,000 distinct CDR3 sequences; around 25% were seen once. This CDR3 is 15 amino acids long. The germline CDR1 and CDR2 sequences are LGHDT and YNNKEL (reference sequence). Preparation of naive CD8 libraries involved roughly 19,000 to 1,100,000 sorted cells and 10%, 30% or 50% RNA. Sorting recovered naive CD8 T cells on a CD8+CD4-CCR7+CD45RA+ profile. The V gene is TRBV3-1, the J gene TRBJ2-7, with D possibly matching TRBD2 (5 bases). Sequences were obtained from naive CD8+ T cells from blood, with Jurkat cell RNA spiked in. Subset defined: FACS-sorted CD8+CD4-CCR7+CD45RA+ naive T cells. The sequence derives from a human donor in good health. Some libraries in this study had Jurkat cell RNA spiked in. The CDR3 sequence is CASSQDEGLLNVQHF. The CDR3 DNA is TGTGCCAGCAGCCAAGATGAAGGACTGCTCAACGTGCAGCACTTC.